This TCR beta chain was identified in a study of blood T cell repertoires in COVID-19 (dated by TCRdb to between 2020 and 2021). Context from the whole study: Samples covering the acute and convalescent phases of COVID-19 were provided by collaborators in the United States, Italy and Spain. The material from the prospective study consisted of cDNA or gDNA derived from T cells, B-cell-depleted T cells, or PBMCs. Deeply sampled blood TCRbeta repertoires from subjects exposed to, actively infected with, or recovered from COVID-19 were included in the dataset. The repertoires were made available in a free public database intended to serve as a resource for research on the immune response to SARS-CoV-2. Samples were obtained from the ongoing ImmuneRACE study (first 160 participants) and from about 1,300 subjects provided by 6 global collaborators. The sample metadata nearly always contained a de-identified subject ID, COVID-19 status, age in years and sex. Where available, HLA class I and class II types were obtained from metadata supplied by the sample provider rather than from assay-based typing.

Broader findings and caveats from the paper: How much clinical and demographic metadata was included differed by source and by participant, and the metadata was provided uncurated.

Turning to this clone: There is no known antigen for this receptor. Base qualities are not at hand, and no much larger clone is one base apart.

As encoded in the germline V gene, CDR1 is KGHDR while CDR2 is SFDVKD. The trim is 3 bases for V and 0 bases for J, with a gap of 14 bases between the germline ends. There are 16 amino acids in the CDR3, from cysteine to phenylalanine inclusive. CDR3 DNA only is kept here, 48 bases in frame from base 1. Each collaborating institution followed its own protocols to collect whole blood in K2EDTA tubes. For TCRbeta analysis, collaborator samples were shipped as frozen whole blood, as isolated PBMCs, or as DNA extracted from either sample type. TCRbeta CDR3 regions were amplified from genomic DNA by means of the immunoSEQ Assay, a bias-controlled multiplex PCR. The source study handled its data this way. The number of nucleated cells in each sample was estimated from the amplification of reference gene primers within the assay. To quantify the absolute abundance of each unique TCRbeta CDR3 rearrangement, sequence reads were collapsed and filtered. For each sample, productive Simpson clonality was calculated as the square root of Simpson's diversity index over productive rearrangements. TCRdb re-hosts the immuneACCESS table, in-frame sequences only. Its copies lack some clones; in the studies checked, an unresolved V gene accounts for under half of them, and the cause for the rest is not known. From that table come the V and J calls and clone size; the DNA was used to work out D and trimming. The sample includes about 43,000 clones, with roughly 85% observed a single time. The ten most abundant clones make up just under 8.5% of the sample.

The material sequenced was peripheral blood. This receptor was taken from a man in his fifties or sixties with active COVID-19. Recombination linked TRBV24-1 to TRBJ2-7; perhaps TRBD2 is the D gene, with 6 bases matching. This receptor has the CDR3 CATSDPGVWVSYEQYF. The DNA sequence reads TGTGCCACCAGTGATCCGGGGGTTTGGGTCTCCTACGAGCAGTACTTC.